One sample yielded the 27 T cell receptor beta chains listed below, sequenced in a study of CD8 T cells in ankylosing spondylitis. TCRdb processed the 5' RACE reads anew with MiXCR; each CDR3 protein has one entry. The data hold approximately 260,000 distinct CDR3 sequences, with roughly 8.6% observed a single time. Sequenced material: blood, either unsorted or a sorted T cell fraction (not recorded which). The receptors originated from a male donor with ankylosing spondylitis or in good health (not recorded which).

This clonotype showed up many times. This chain connects TRBV3-1 to TRBJ2-7; 7 bases are shared with TRBD1. J was trimmed by 8 bases and V by 0 bases; bases with no gene match: 4. Germline V CDR1 and CDR2: LGHDT, YNNKEL (reference sequence). The CDR3 has 13 amino acids. CDR3 in amino acids: CASSQEAGGKQYF. The CDR3 coding sequence is TGTGCCAGCAGCCAAGAAGCAGGGGGTAAGCAGTACTTC.

This clonotype was seen ten or more times. This chain links TRBV3-1 with TRBJ1-2, with TRBD1 matching over 8 bases. The CDR3 extends over 13 amino acids. CDR1 and CDR2 from the germline V gene are LGHDT and YNNKEL (reference sequence). Trimming took 1 base from V and 7 from J; bases not matched to a gene: 2. The DNA for the CDR3 is TGTGCCAGCAGCCAAGTGGACAGGGCTGGCTACACCTTC. Translated, it gives CASSQVDRAGYTF.

This clonotype was seen repeatedly, ten times or more. The V and J genes are TRBV29-1 and TRBJ1-1, with 7 bases aligning to TRBD1. Germline V gene lookup returns CDR1 SQVTM and CDR2 ANQGSEA. V lost 4 bases and J lost 0; bases outside the gene matches: 5. The CDR3 runs to 14 residues. This chain's CDR3 is CSVAPGQMNTEAFF. CDR3 DNA: TGCAGCGTTGCCCCGGGACAGATGAACACTGAAGCTTTCTTT. Based on the CDR3 plus reference TRBV29-1 and TRBJ1-1, the full variable domain is SAVISQKPSRDICQRGTSLTIQCQVDSQVTMMFWYRQQPGQSLTLIATANQGSEATYESGFVIDKFPISRPNLTFSTLTVSNMSPEDSSIYLCSVAPGQMNTEAFFGQGTRLTVV.

This clonotype appeared many times. V gene TRBV11-1 combines with J gene TRBJ1-1, with no clear D. Germline lookup yields CDR1 SGHAT and CDR2 FQDESV (reference sequence). The CDR3 is made up of 12 amino acids. The ends were cut back, 2 bases at V and 7 bases at J, with 8 bases in the middle. CDR3 nucleotide sequence: TGTGCCAGCAGCTTATTGCCATATGAAGCTTTCTTT. Amino acids: CASSLLPYEAFF. Full variable domain (remainder filled in from reference TRBV11-1 and TRBJ1-1): EAEVAQSPRYKITEKSQAVAFWCDPISGHATLYWYRQILGQGPELLVQFQDESVVDDSQLPKDRFSAERLKGVDSTLKIQPAELGDSAMYLCASSLLPYEAFFGQGTRLTVV.

The sample holds a few counts of this clonotype. This sequence joins TRBV5-1 and TRBJ2-5, with D uncertain. Trimming left V 0 bases short and J 5 bases short, with 8 bases between. Germline V gene sequence: CDR1 SGHRS, CDR2 YFSETQ. The CDR3 is made up of 13 amino acids. The CDR3 coding sequence is TGCGCCAGCAGCTTGGACGGTCGGGAGACCCAGTACTTC. Translation gives CASSLDGRETQYF.

Many counts were recorded for this clonotype. CDR3 sequence reads: CASSVKSYEQYF. In DNA form, the CDR3 reads TGTGCCAGCAGTGTGAAGTCCTACGAGCAGTACTTC. The chain has TRBV2 and TRBJ2-7, with unresolved D. Trimming removed 4 bases at V and 1 base at J, with 5 bases between. The CDR3 has 12 residues. Germline CDR1 is SNHLY and CDR2 is FYNNEI.

V usage is TRBV12-3 or TRBV12-4 and J usage is TRBJ2-1, with 12 nucleotides matching TRBD2. V trimming: 5 bases; J trimming: 6 bases; junction bases outside the gene matches: 5. CDR3 length equals 15 residues. CDR3 protein: CASSPPSGGANEQFF. As DNA, the CDR3 is TGTGCCAGCAGTCCTCCTAGCGGGGGGGCCAATGAGCAGTTCTTC.

This clonotype was counted a few times. The chain combines TRBV7-2 with TRBJ2-3; TRBD2 might be the D (6 bases). Germline loops: CDR1 SGHTA, CDR2 FQGNSA. The CDR3 is 15 amino acids. V lost 6 bases and J 3 bases, leaving 16 bases between the germline ends. CDR3 DNA: TGTGCCAGCAGTCCCAACGGGGGTCAAACAGATACGCAGTATTTT. The encoded protein is CASSPNGGQTDTQYF.

In this sample, this clonotype turned up many times. The junction departs from the called germline gene at one end, perhaps through a read error. The chain's CDR3 is CASSLEVNEQFF. The CDR3 nucleotides are TGTGCCAGCAGCTTAGAGGTGAATGAGCAGTTTTTC. This rearrangement joins TRBV7-2 to TRBJ2-1; D uncertain. Germline V gives CDR1 SGHTA, CDR2 FQGNSA. This CDR3 has 12 amino acids. Full variable domain (rest looked up from reference TRBV7-2 and TRBJ2-1): GAGVSQSPSNKVTEKGKDVELRCDPISGHTALYWYRQSLGQGLEFLIYFQGNSAPDKSGLPSDRFSAERTGGSVSTLTIQRTQQEDSAVYLCASSLEVNEQFFGPGTRLTVL.

The V gene is TRBV2, the J gene TRBJ2-1, with no clear D. Trimming shortened V by 3 bases and J by 6 bases, and 18 bases separated the two germline ends. Germline V gene lookup returns CDR1 SNHLY and CDR2 FYNNEI. The CDR3 consists of 16 residues. The CDR3 sequence is CASSESGNRRSNEQFF. The CDR3 nucleotides are TGTGCCAGCAGTGAGAGTGGCAACCGGCGATCCAATGAGCAGTTCTTC.

The chain links TRBV5-1 to TRBJ2-1, with D hard to call. The germline V gene has CDR1 SGHRS and CDR2 YFSETQ. Trimming pared 1 base from V and 0 bases from J, leaving 11 bases between. The CDR3 sequence is 16 residues long. The CDR3 DNA is TGCGCCAGCAGCTTGATGCCGGTGAGCTCCTACAATGAGCAGTTCTTC. Translation: CASSLMPVSSYNEQFF.

The sample holds many counts of this clonotype. The gene calls are TRBV6-5 and TRBJ2-1; 13 positions match TRBD2. CDR1 MNHEY and CDR2 SVGAGI come from the germline V gene. This CDR3 has 18 amino acids. V gave up 2 bases and J gave up 2 bases; unmatched junction bases: 6. CDR3 amino acids: CASSYSGLAGVAYNEQFF. CDR3 DNA: TGTGCCAGCAGTTACAGTGGACTAGCGGGAGTAGCCTACAATGAGCAGTTCTTC.

The chain combines TRBV11-2 with TRBJ2-5, with 8 positions matching TRBD1. The CDR3 is 15 residues long. Trimming removed 5 bases from V and 4 bases from J; junction bases left unmatched: 9. Germline V gives CDR1 SGHAT, CDR2 FQNNGV. DNA for the CDR3: TGTGCCAGCAGCATCCAACAGGGGGGAGGAGAGACCCAGTACTTC. Encoded protein: CASSIQQGGGETQYF.

The table lists this clonotype with many counts. The genes are TRBV6-2 or TRBV6-3 and TRBJ2-1, with TRBD2 identical over 8 bases. The CDR3 contains 17 residues. Trimming at V came to 7 bases and at J to 7 bases, leaving 18 bases not matched to a gene. From germline, CDR1 is MNHEY and CDR2 SVGEGT. The CDR3 nucleotides read TGTGCCAGCACCAGTATCCTTGACGGGACTAGTAAGAATGAGCAGTTCTTC. Protein sequence: CASTSILDGTSKNEQFF.

The sample holds a few counts of this clonotype. V and J are TRBV12-3 or TRBV12-4 and TRBJ1-1, with D maybe TRBD1 (5 bases). The CDR3 consists of 13 residues. V lost 1 base and J 6 bases, leaving 9 bases between the germline ends. The CDR3: CASSLEGLAEAFF. For the CDR3, the DNA is TGTGCCAGCAGTTTAGAGGGGCTTGCTGAAGCTTTCTTT.

This clonotype was seen at least ten times. The chain joins TRBV20-1 to TRBJ2-3, with a tentative D call TRBD2 (7 bases). Looked up from germline, CDR1 is DFQATT and CDR2 is SNEGSKA (reference sequence). V was cut by 6 bases and J by 4 bases, with 17 bases left in between. The CDR3 sequence is 14 residues long. CDR3 sequence reads: CSAPWGGAADTQYF. CDR3 coding DNA: TGCAGTGCCCCTTGGGGGGGGGCCGCAGATACGCAGTATTTT.

This clonotype was recorded at least ten times. The CDR3 coding sequence is TGCAGTGCTAGAGATCGGGAGCGGGAGCAGTTCTTC. Translating gives CSARDREREQFF. This sequence joins TRBV20-1 and TRBJ2-1; D is perhaps TRBD2 (6 bases). The germline V gene has CDR1 DFQATT and CDR2 SNEGSKA (reference sequence). The CDR3 is 12 amino acids. Trimming shortened V by 0 bases and J by 10 bases, and 10 bases separated the two germline ends.

This chain joins TRBV30 and TRBJ2-3; D gene ambiguous. The V end was cut by 5 bases, the J end by 2 bases, with 5 bases between. The CDR3 spans 11 residues. Germline CDR1 GTSNPN, CDR2 SVGIG (reference sequence). CDR3 loop: CAWSLTDTQYF. For the CDR3, the DNA is TGTGCCTGGTCTCTCACAGATACGCAGTATTTT.

This clonotype was detected only a few times. The V gene is TRBV6-2 or TRBV6-3, the J gene TRBJ2-7; 7 bases fit TRBD2. This CDR3 is 15 amino acids long. Germline lookup yields CDR1 MNHEY and CDR2 SVGEGT. The V segment lost 5 bases and the J segment 6 bases; nucleotides outside the gene matches: 13. CDR3 coding DNA: TGTGCCAGCAGTCTCACGAGGCGGGAGCTTGGCGAGCAGTACTTC. This encodes CASSLTRRELGEQYF.

The V call is TRBV7-8, the J call TRBJ2-3; 8 bases map to TRBD1. With 11 bases clipped from V and 0 bases from J, the junction kept 13 bases outside the gene matches. This CDR3 has 16 residues. The germline V gene has CDR1 SGHVS and CDR2 FQNEAQ. The CDR3 DNA reads as TGTGCCTCCCCCTCGAAGGGACAGGAAAGCACAGATACGCAGTATTTT. It codes for CASPSKGQESTDTQYF.

There are many counts of this clonotype. The chain joins TRBV12-3 or TRBV12-4 to TRBJ2-3, with 7 bases lining up with TRBD2. J gave up 2 bases and V 5 bases, and 7 bases lay outside the gene matches. The CDR3 spans 15 residues. The CDR3 DNA reads TGTGCCAGCAGTATGACAGCGGGGTACACAGATACGCAGTATTTT. Amino acid sequence: CASSMTAGYTDTQYF.

This clonotype occurred a few times. CDR3 sequence reads: CASYPGHVSDQPQHF. The CDR3, as DNA: TGTGCCAGTTATCCGGGACACGTATCCGATCAGCCCCAGCATTTT. The chain carries TRBV19 and TRBJ1-5; D possibly corresponds to TRBD1 (6 bases). Germline V gives CDR1 LNHDA, CDR2 SQIVND (reference sequence). The CDR3 covers 15 residues. The germline V and J ends were trimmed by 8 bases and 5 bases, with 19 bases remaining between them.

CDR3 in amino acids: CSAGWTGSYEQYF. DNA of the CDR3: TGCAGTGCTGGATGGACAGGCTCCTACGAGCAGTACTTC. The chain has TRBV20-1 and TRBJ2-7, with TRBD1 matching 7 bases. This CDR3 spans 13 amino acids. Trimming cost V 5 bases and J 0 bases; bases outside gene matches: 4. Germline V gene data show CDR1 as DFQATT and CDR2 as SNEGSKA (reference sequence).

This clonotype was found many times. The chain links TRBV13 to TRBJ2-1, with D maybe TRBD2 (6 bases). V lost 1 base and J 9 bases, leaving 16 bases between the germline ends. The germline V gene has CDR1 PRHDT and CDR2 FYEKMQ (reference sequence). The length of the CDR3 is 15 residues. As DNA, the CDR3 is TGTGCCAGCAGCTTAGCGGGAGTCGGATTCAGTGAGCAGTTCTTC. The encoded protein is CASSLAGVGFSEQFF.

The CDR3 loop reads CASSQYDGGETQYF. The CDR3 bases are TGCGCCAGCAGCCAATATGACGGGGGAGAGACCCAGTACTTC. This chain uses TRBV4-1 with TRBJ2-5; D might be TRBD2 (6 bases). In germline, CDR1 is MGHRA, CDR2 YSYEKL. CDR3 length equals 14 residues. The V end was cut by 2 bases, the J end by 4 bases, with 11 bases between.

This clonotype was detected ten times or more. CDR3: CSAREPGLTNYGYTF. The CDR3 DNA reads TGCAGTGCTAGAGAGCCAGGACTCACTAACTATGGCTACACCTTC. The rearrangement uses TRBV20-1 and TRBJ1-2; D is ambiguous. Germline-derived CDR1 and CDR2 are DFQATT and SNEGSKA (reference sequence). This CDR3 is 15 amino acids long. V lost 0 bases and J lost 0, with 11 bases in between.

This clonotype was observed at least ten times. The chain links TRBV5-1 to TRBJ2-1, with D perhaps TRBD1 (5 bases). V was shortened by 1 base and J by 6 bases, with 14 bases between the two germline ends. The germline CDR1 and CDR2 sequences are SGHRS and YFSETQ. The CDR3 is 15 residues long. Here the CDR3 DNA reads TGCGCCAGCAGCTTGCGGGCCCAGGGCGCCAATGAGCAGTTCTTC. Its translation is CASSLRAQGANEQFF.